This TCR beta chain comes out of a study of shared clonotypes between healthy human individuals. TCRdb's copy holds only in-frame clones and misses some; the assay was immunoSEQ multiplex PCR. This table holds some 2,400,000 clones, 95% found once. Notes on this clone: Its specificity is not known.

This CDR3 has 15 amino acids. Trimming stripped 5 bases from V and 0 bases from J, with 14 bases between. Germline CDR1 and CDR2: SGHVS and FNYEAQ. The study's findings and limits: Sampling included only blood; tissue repertoires likely differ.

The receptor was isolated from a man aged 18 to 30 in good health. The chain joins TRBV7-6 to TRBJ2-7; tentative D call: TRBD1 (6 bases). Sequenced input: naive CD4+ T cells sorted from blood. As for subset: CD45RA+ positively selected. DNA of the CDR3: TGTGCCAGCAGCCCAGAGCCGGACAGCTCCTACGAGCAGTACTTC. Protein sequence: CASSPEPDSSYEQYF.